The present T cell receptor (beta chain) was sequenced within a study of blood T cell repertoires in COVID-19. Study-level information: Specimens from acute and convalescent COVID-19 originated in the United States, Italy and Spain. Sample material is recorded as cDNA or gDNA derived from T cells, B-cell-depleted T cells, or PBMCs.

Original data processing: Amplification of reference gene primers was used by the study to estimate nucleated cell counts. Sequencing used immunoSEQ multiplex PCR; TCRdb keeps in-frame clones, though not all of them. The DNA gave D and trimming, while V, J and clone size come from that table. The profile shows under 300,000 clones, about 88% of them singletons. Trimming left V 6 bases short and J 5 bases short, with 17 bases between. CDR3 length: 15 amino acids. Germline assignment: CDR1 MDHEN and CDR2 SYDVKM. Seattle patients were enrolled while actively infected and followed longitudinally. The receptor comes from a human donor with COVID-19, enrolled during active disease. The donor label of this sample is uncertain. Sequenced input: peripheral blood. The rearrangement links TRBV28 to TRBJ1-5, with D perhaps matching TRBD1 (5 bases). The CDR3, as DNA: TGTGCCAGCAGCCTCCTAGGGCAGGGATATCAGCCCCAGCATTTT. The encoded protein is CASSLLGQGYQPQHF.